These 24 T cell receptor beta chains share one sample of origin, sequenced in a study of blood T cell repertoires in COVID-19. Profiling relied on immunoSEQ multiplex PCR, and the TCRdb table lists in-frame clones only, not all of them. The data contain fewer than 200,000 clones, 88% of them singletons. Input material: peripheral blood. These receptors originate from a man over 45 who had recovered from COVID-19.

CDR3 loop: CASSYSIGGGSPLHF. The CDR3 coding sequence is TGTGCCAGCAGTTACTCGATAGGGGGCGGGTCACCCCTCCACTTT. This chain joins TRBV6-5 and TRBJ1-6, with 7 bases fitting TRBD1. The length of the CDR3 is 15 residues. From germline, CDR1 is MNHEY and CDR2 SVGAGI. V shed 0 bases and J 10 bases; nucleotides not matched to a gene: 6.

The CDR3 nucleotides are TGTGCCAGCGCGAACCCCCCTGGTGGCTACACCTTC. It is translated as CASANPPGGYTF. The V call is TRBV7-3, the J call TRBJ1-2; D unclear. V was cut by 8 bases and J by 7 bases, with 14 bases left in between. The germline V gene has CDR1 SGHTA and CDR2 FQGTGA. CDR3 length: 12 amino acids.

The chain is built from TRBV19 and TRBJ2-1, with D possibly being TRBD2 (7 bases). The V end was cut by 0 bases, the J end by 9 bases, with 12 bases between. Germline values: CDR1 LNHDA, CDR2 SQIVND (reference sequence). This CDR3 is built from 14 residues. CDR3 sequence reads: CASSIERGGGEQFF. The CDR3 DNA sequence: TGTGCCAGTAGTATAGAAAGGGGGGGAGGTGAGCAGTTCTTC.

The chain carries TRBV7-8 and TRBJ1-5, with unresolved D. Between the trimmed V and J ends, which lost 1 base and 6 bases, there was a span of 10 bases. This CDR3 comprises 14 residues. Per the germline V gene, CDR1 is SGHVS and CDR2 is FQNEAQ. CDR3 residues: CASSLVRAGQPQHF. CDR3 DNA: TGTGCCAGCAGCTTAGTGAGGGCCGGTCAGCCCCAGCATTTT.

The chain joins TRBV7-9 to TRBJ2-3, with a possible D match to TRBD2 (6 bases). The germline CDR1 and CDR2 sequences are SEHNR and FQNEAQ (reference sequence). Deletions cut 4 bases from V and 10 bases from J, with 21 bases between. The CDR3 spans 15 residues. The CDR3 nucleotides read TGTGCCAGCAGCTCTCTTTTAGGGACTTCCCGGGCGCAGTATTTT. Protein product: CASSSLLGTSRAQYF. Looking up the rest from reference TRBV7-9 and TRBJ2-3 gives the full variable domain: DTGVSQNPRHKITKRGQNVTFRCDPISEHNRLYWYRQTLGQGPEFLTYFQNEAQLEKSRLLSDRFSAERPKGSFSTLEIQRTEQGDSAMYLCASSSLLGTSRAQYFGPGTRLTVL.

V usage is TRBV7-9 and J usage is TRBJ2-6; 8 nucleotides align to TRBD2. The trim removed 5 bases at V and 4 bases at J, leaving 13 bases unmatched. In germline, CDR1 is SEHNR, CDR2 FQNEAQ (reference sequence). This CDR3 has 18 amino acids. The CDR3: CASSPRLREGPGANVLTF. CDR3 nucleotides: TGTGCCAGCAGCCCTCGGCTACGGGAGGGGCCCGGGGCCAACGTCCTGACTTTC.

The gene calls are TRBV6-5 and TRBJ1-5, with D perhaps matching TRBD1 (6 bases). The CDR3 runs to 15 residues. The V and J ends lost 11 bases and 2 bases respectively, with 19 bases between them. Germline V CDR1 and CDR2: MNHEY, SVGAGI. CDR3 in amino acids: CACGAGGTGNQPQHF. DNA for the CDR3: TGTGCCTGCGGAGCGGGGGGCACGGGCAATCAGCCCCAGCATTTT.

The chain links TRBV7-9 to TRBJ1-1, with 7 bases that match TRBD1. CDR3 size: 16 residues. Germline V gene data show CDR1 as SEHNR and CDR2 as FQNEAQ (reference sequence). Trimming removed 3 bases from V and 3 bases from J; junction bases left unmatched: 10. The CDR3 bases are TGTGCCAGCAGCTTTCGTATGACAGGGCACGACACTGAAGCTTTCTTT. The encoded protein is CASSFRMTGHDTEAFF.

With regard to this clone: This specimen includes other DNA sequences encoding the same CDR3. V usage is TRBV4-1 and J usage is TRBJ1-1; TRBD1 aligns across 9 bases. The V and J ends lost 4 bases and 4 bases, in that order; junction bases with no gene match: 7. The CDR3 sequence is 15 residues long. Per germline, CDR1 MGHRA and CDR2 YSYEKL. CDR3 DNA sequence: TGCGCCAGCAGCCCTTTGGGACAGGGAGGCACTGAAGCTTTCTTT. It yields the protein CASSPLGQGGTEAFF.

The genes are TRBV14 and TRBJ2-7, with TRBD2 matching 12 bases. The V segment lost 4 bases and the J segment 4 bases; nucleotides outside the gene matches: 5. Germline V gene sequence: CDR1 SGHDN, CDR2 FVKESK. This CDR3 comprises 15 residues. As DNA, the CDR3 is TGTGCCAGCAGCCGAACTAGCGGGAGGAGGTACGAGCAGTACTTC. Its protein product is CASSRTSGRRYEQYF.

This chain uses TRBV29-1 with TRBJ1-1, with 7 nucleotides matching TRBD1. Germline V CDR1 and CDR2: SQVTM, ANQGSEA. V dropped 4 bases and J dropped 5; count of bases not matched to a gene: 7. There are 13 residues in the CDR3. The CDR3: CSVGAGGMTEAFF. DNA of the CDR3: TGCAGCGTTGGGGCAGGGGGAATGACTGAAGCTTTCTTT.

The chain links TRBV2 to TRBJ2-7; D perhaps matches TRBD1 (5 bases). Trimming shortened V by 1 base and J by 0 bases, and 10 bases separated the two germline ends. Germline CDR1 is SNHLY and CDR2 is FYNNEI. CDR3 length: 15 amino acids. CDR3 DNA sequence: TGTGCCAGCAGTGAAGGAGACAGACTCTCCTACGAGCAGTACTTC. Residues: CASSEGDRLSYEQYF.

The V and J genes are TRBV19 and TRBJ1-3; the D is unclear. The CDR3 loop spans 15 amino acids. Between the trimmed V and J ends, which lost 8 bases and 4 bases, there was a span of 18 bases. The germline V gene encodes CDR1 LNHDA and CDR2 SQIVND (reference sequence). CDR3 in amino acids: CASRERLATGNTIYF. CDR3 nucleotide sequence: TGTGCCAGTCGGGAACGGCTTGCTACGGGAAACACCATATATTTT.

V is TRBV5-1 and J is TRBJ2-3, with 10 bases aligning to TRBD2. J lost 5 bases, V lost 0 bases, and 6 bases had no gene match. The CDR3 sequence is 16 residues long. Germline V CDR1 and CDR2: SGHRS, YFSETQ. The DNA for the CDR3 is TGCGCCAGCAGCTTGGCCAGCGGGGGGGCCAGAGATACGCAGTATTTT. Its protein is CASSLASGGARDTQYF.

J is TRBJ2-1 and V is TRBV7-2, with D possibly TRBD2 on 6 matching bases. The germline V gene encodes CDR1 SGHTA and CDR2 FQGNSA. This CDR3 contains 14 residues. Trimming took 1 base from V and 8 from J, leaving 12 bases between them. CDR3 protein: CASSLGSGGYEQFF. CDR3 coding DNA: TGTGCCAGCAGCTTAGGGTCTGGGGGGTATGAGCAGTTCTTC.

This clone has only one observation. The chain's CDR3 is CASSIVGGNQPQHF. CDR3 nucleotides: TGTGCCAGTAGTATAGTAGGAGGCAATCAGCCCCAGCATTTT. V usage is TRBV19 and J usage is TRBJ1-5, with D unresolved. Germline assignment: CDR1 LNHDA and CDR2 SQIVND (reference sequence). The CDR3 totals 14 residues. Trimming stripped 1 base from V and 2 bases from J, with 6 bases between.

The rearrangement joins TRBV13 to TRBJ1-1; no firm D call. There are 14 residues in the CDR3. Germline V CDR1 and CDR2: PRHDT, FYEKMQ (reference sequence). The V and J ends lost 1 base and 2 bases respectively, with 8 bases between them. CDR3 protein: CASSLDSQNTEAFF. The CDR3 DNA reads TGTGCCAGCAGCTTAGACAGTCAAAACACTGAAGCTTTCTTT. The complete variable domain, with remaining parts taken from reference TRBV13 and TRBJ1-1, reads AAGVIQSPRHLIKEKRETATLKCYPIPRHDTVYWYQQGPGQDPQFLISFYEKMQSDKGSIPDRFSAQQFSDYHSELNMSSLELGDSALYFCASSLDSQNTEAFFGQGTRLTVV.

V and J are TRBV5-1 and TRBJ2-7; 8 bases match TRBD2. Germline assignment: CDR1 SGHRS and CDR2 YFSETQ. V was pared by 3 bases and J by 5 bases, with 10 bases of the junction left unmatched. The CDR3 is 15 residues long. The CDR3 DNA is TGCGCCAGCAGCTCTAAGACTAGCGTGGGAAACGAGCAGTACTTC. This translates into CASSSKTSVGNEQYF.

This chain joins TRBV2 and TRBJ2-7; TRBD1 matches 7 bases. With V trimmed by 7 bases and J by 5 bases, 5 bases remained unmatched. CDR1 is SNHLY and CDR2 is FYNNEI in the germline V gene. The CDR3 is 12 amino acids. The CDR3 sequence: CASTLTGNEQYF. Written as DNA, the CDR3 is TGTGCCAGCACCCTGACAGGGAACGAGCAGTACTTC.

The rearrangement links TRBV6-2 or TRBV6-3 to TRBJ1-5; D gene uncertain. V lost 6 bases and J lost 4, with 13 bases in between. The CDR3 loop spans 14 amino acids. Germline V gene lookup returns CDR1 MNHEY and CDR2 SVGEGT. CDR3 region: CASSPANINQPQHF. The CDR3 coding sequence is TGTGCCAGCAGCCCCGCCAACATTAATCAGCCCCAGCATTTT.

The CDR3 reads CASSHFPPQGSKDTQYF. For the CDR3, the DNA is TGTGCCAGCAGCCACTTTCCGCCTCAGGGGTCGAAAGATACGCAGTATTTT. The chain has TRBV3-1 (or the pseudogene TRBV3-2) and TRBJ2-3; perhaps TRBD1 as D (6 bases). Germline V CDR1 and CDR2: LGHDT, YNNKEL (reference sequence). Trimming took off 3 bases at V and 5 bases at J, with 21 bases between the two ends. CDR3 length equals 17 residues.

The CDR3 bases are TGCGCCAGCAGCCAAGTTAGGGGACAGCTATATGGCTACACCTTC. The encoded protein is CASSQVRGQLYGYTF. This chain connects TRBV4-3 to TRBJ1-2, with 7 bases aligning to TRBD1. The CDR3 has 15 residues. Germline lookup yields CDR1 LGHNA and CDR2 YSLEER. J was trimmed by 5 bases and V by 1 base; bases with no gene match: 7.

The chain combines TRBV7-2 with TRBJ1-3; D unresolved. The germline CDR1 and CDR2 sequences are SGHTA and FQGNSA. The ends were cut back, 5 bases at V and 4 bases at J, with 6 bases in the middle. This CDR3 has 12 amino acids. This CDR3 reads CASSPQGNTIYF. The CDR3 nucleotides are TGTGCCAGCAGCCCACAGGGAAACACCATATATTTT.

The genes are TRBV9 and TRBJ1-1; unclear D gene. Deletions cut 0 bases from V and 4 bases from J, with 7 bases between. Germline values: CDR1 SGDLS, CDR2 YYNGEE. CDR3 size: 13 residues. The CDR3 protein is CASSVERGTEAFF. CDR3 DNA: TGTGCCAGCAGCGTAGAACGGGGCACTGAAGCTTTCTTT.